These 19 T cell receptor beta chains originate from one sample sequenced in a study of shared clonotypes between healthy human individuals. Assay used: immunoSEQ multiplex PCR; TCRdb lists only in-frame clones, some missing. The table shows about 2.2 million clones, with just under 95% occurring only once. CD8 cells classed as naive were CD45RO-negative and positively selected for CCR7, excluding terminally differentiated effector memory CD45RA+ cells. The sequenced sample was naive CD8+ T cells from PBMCs. The receptors stem from a man aged 18-30 years in good health. Some clones in this sample may be carry-over from other donors' samples.

The CDR3 reads CSADGEGGVETQYF. CDR3 nucleotides: TGCAGCGCGGACGGCGAAGGGGGAGTGGAGACCCAGTACTTC. The chain links TRBV29-1 to TRBJ2-5; TRBD1 is a possible D gene (6 bases). The germline CDR1 and CDR2 sequences are SQVTM and ANQGSEA. V was trimmed by 7 bases and J by 5 bases, leaving 20 bases between them. The CDR3 extends over 14 amino acids.

This sequence joins TRBV5-1 and TRBJ1-2, with a possible D match to TRBD1 (5 bases). The germline gives CDR1 SGHRS, CDR2 YFSETQ. V lost 3 bases and J lost 7, with 13 bases in between. The CDR3 contains 13 residues. The DNA of the CDR3 is TGCGCCAGCAGCTGGCAGGGTTCGAGTGGCTACACCTTC. This gives the protein CASSWQGSSGYTF.

Comment on this clone: Other DNA sequences from this sample encode an identical CDR3 as well. The chain links TRBV30 to TRBJ2-7; D gene ambiguous. This CDR3 is built from 12 residues. The V gene lost 1 base and the J gene lost 0 bases, with 4 bases spanning the gap. Germline V gene data show CDR1 as GTSNPN and CDR2 as SVGIG (reference sequence). The CDR3 here is CAWSGTSYEQYF. The CDR3 coding sequence is TGTGCCTGGAGTGGAACCTCCTACGAGCAGTACTTC.

The chain employs TRBV27 and TRBJ2-1; 10 bases fit TRBD2. Germline trimming cut 5 bases from V and 8 bases from J; bases unmatched to any gene: 12. Germline CDR1 MNHEY, CDR2 SMNVEV (reference sequence). The CDR3 loop spans 16 amino acids. The CDR3: CASSPGASGSADEQFF. Written as DNA, the CDR3 is TGTGCCAGCAGTCCAGGTGCTAGCGGGAGCGCGGATGAGCAGTTCTTC.

CDR3 DNA sequence: TGTGCCAGCAGTTCTGACCGGGAGATATATAACTACGAGCAGTACTTC. Translating gives CASSSDREIYNYEQYF. V usage is TRBV28 and J usage is TRBJ2-7; possibly TRBD2 for D (6 bases). The CDR3 has 16 amino acids. Germline CDR1 MDHEN, CDR2 SYDVKM. V gave up 4 bases and J gave up 3 bases, with 19 bases separating them.

CDR3 coding DNA: TGTGCCAGCTCACCACCAACGGATGACATCTATGGCTACACCTTC. The encoded protein is CASSPPTDDIYGYTF. This rearrangement joins TRBV18 to TRBJ1-2; D ambiguous. This CDR3 is 15 amino acids long. Germline CDR1 KGHSH, CDR2 LQKENI. Trimming stripped 0 bases from V and 4 bases from J, with 12 bases between.

The CDR3 DNA follows: TGTGCCAGCAGTTTTCGGGGCCCGCCTTTTTACAATGAGCAGTTCTTC. This encodes CASSFRGPPFYNEQFF. The V gene is TRBV28, the J gene TRBJ2-1, with D perhaps given as TRBD1 or TRBD2 (5 bases each). Trimming removed 3 bases at V and 4 bases at J, with 16 bases between. This CDR3 region has 16 residues. Germline V lookup: CDR1 MDHEN, CDR2 SYDVKM. Together with reference TRBV28 and TRBJ2-1, the CDR3 gives the full variable domain: DVKVTQSSRYLVKRTGEKVFLECVQDMDHENMFWYRQDPGLGLRLIYFSYDVKMKEKGDIPEGYSVSREKKERFSLILESASTNQTSMYLCASSFRGPPFYNEQFFGPGTRLTVL.

The V gene is TRBV6-1, the J gene TRBJ1-2; D may be TRBD1 (6 bases). This CDR3 is built from 15 residues. The germline V gene has CDR1 MNHNS and CDR2 SASEGT. Trimming took off 7 bases at V and 2 bases at J, with 17 bases between the two ends. The CDR3 region has the DNA TGTGCCAGCATGGGTATCTGGGGGGCAAACTATGGCTACACCTTC. Protein product: CASMGIWGANYGYTF.

This chain uses TRBV18 with TRBJ2-3, with D unclear. The V end was cut by 2 bases, the J end by 5 bases, with 8 bases between. Germline CDR1 is KGHSH and CDR2 is LQKENI. The CDR3 is made up of 13 amino acids. CDR3 amino acids: CASSPRAKDTQYF. CDR3 sequence (DNA): TGTGCCAGCTCACCAAGAGCCAAAGATACGCAGTATTTT. Drawing the rest from reference TRBV18 and TRBJ2-3, the complete variable domain is NAGVMQNPRHLVRRRGQEARLRCSPMKGHSHVYWYRQLPEEGLKFMVYLQKENIIDESGMPKERFSAEFPKEGPSILRIQQVVRGDSAAYFCASSPRAKDTQYFGPGTRLTVL.

J is TRBJ2-7 and V is TRBV28, with a tentative D call TRBD1 (5 bases). The CDR3 covers 13 residues. Germline CDR1 and CDR2: MDHEN and SYDVKM. Deletions cut 6 bases from V and 0 bases from J, with 9 bases between. The CDR3 DNA reads as TGTGCCAGCAGCGACGACAGCTCCTACGAGCAGTACTTC. Its translation is CASSDDSSYEQYF. Based on the CDR3 plus reference TRBV28 and TRBJ2-7, the full variable domain is DVKVTQSSRYLVKRTGEKVFLECVQDMDHENMFWYRQDPGLGLRLIYFSYDVKMKEKGDIPEGYSVSREKKERFSLILESASTNQTSMYLCASSDDSSYEQYFGPGTRLTVT.

V gene TRBV19 combines with J gene TRBJ2-7, with D possibly TRBD1 on 6 matching bases. The ends were cut back, 3 bases at V and 2 bases at J, with 14 bases in the middle. CDR3 length equals 15 residues. Looked up from germline, CDR1 is LNHDA and CDR2 is SQIVND (reference sequence). The CDR3 DNA reads TGTGCCAGTAGTATTAGGACAGTGGGAGCCTACGAGCAGTACTTC. It is translated as CASSIRTVGAYEQYF.

The rearrangement joins TRBV29-1 to TRBJ1-1; 9 bases map to TRBD1. V lost 4 bases, J lost 7 bases, and 7 bases stayed unmatched. CDR1 is SQVTM and CDR2 is ANQGSEA in the germline V gene. The CDR3 spans 13 residues. The DNA of the CDR3 is TGCAGCGTTGGAGGGACAGGGTTTGGTGAAGCTTTCTTT. This translates into CSVGGTGFGEAFF. Full variable domain (rest looked up from reference TRBV29-1 and TRBJ1-1): SAVISQKPSRDICQRGTSLTIQCQVDSQVTMMFWYRQQPGQSLTLIATANQGSEATYESGFVIDKFPISRPNLTFSTLTVSNMSPEDSSIYLCSVGGTGFGEAFFGQGTRLTVV.

The rearrangement links TRBV4-2 to TRBJ2-7; the D is unclear. Germline V lookup: CDR1 LGHNA, CDR2 YNFKEQ. The CDR3 extends over 15 amino acids. V was trimmed by 0 bases and J by 2 bases, leaving 11 bases between them. The CDR3 DNA sequence: TGTGCCAGCAGCCAAGATTTGATCTACACCTACGAGCAGTACTTC. Its translation is CASSQDLIYTYEQYF.

V is TRBV7-6 and J is TRBJ2-1; the D gene is possibly TRBD2 (5 bases). Germline V gene sequence: CDR1 SGHVS, CDR2 FNYEAQ. Trimming cost V 5 bases and J 7 bases, with 12 bases left between them. The CDR3 totals 13 residues. CDR3 loop: CASSPRTANEQFF. In DNA form, the CDR3 reads TGTGCCAGCAGCCCCCGGACTGCAAATGAGCAGTTCTTC.

The CDR3 region has the DNA TGTGCCAGCAGGGGGACTAGTGTACACGAGCAGTACTTC. Its protein product is CASRGTSVHEQYF. This rearrangement joins TRBV7-9 to TRBJ2-7; 8 nucleotides align to TRBD2. The CDR3 totals 13 residues. V shed 6 bases, J shed 5 bases, and the junction held 6 bases outside the gene matches. Germline V gene lookup returns CDR1 SEHNR and CDR2 FQNEAQ (reference sequence).

The V and J genes are TRBV7-8 and TRBJ1-2; weak D call: TRBD1 (6 bases). The CDR3 covers 14 residues. Trimming removed 5 bases at V and 6 bases at J, with 16 bases between. CDR1 is SGHVS and CDR2 is FQNEAQ in the germline V gene. The CDR3: CASSPGVSQDGYTF. As DNA, the CDR3 is TGTGCCAGCAGCCCAGGGGTCTCTCAGGATGGCTACACCTTC.

The chain employs TRBV15 and TRBJ1-1; 9 bases fit TRBD1. CDR3 size: 16 residues. Germline V gene sequence: CDR1 LNHNV, CDR2 YYDKDF (reference sequence). V shed 3 bases and J 11 bases; nucleotides not matched to a gene: 16. The CDR3 bases are TGTGCCACCAGCAGTGAGGGTTTGGGACAGGGTATGAAGGCTTTCTTT. Its protein product is CATSSEGLGQGMKAFF.

The V and J genes are TRBV2 and TRBJ1-1; D perhaps matches TRBD1 (5 bases). The CDR3 consists of 14 residues. Germline CDR1 SNHLY, CDR2 FYNNEI. V dropped 1 base and J dropped 0 bases, with 6 bases sitting between them. The CDR3 is CASSEGGVNTEAFF. The CDR3 DNA reads TGTGCCAGCAGTGAAGGAGGGGTGAACACTGAAGCTTTCTTT. Complete variable domain (other parts from reference TRBV2 and TRBJ1-1): EPEVTQTPSHQVTQMGQEVILRCVPISNHLYFYWYRQILGQKVEFLVSFYNNEISEKSEIFDDQFSVERPDGSNFTLKIRSTKLEDSAMYFCASSEGGVNTEAFFGQGTRLTVV.

This chain uses TRBV11-3 with TRBJ2-1; 13 bases match TRBD2. The CDR3 spans 16 residues. CDR1 SGHNT and CDR2 YENEEA come from the germline V gene. With 4 bases clipped from V and 3 bases from J, the junction kept 3 bases outside the gene matches. The CDR3 region is CASSWTSGSSYNEQFF. The DNA for the CDR3 is TGTGCCAGCAGCTGGACTAGCGGGAGTAGCTACAATGAGCAGTTCTTC.